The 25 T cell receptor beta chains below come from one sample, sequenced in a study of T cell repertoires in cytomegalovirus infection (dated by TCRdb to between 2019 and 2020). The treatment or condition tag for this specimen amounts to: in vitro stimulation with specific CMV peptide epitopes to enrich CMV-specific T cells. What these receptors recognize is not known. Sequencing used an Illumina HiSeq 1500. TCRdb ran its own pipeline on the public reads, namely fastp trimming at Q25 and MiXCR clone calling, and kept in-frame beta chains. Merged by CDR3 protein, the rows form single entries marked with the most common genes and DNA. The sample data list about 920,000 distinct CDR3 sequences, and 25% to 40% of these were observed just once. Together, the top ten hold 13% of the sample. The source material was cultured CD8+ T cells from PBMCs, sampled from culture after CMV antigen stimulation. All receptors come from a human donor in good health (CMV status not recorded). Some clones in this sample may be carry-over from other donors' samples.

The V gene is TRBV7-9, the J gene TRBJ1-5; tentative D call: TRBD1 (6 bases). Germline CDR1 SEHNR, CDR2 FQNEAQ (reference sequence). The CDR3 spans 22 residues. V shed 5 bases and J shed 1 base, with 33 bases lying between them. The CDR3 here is CASSPGVGHPSGGRWSNQPQHF. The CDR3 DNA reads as TGTGCCAGCAGCCCTGGCGTAGGACACCCATCGGGGGGGCGATGGAGCAATCAGCCCCAGCATTTT.

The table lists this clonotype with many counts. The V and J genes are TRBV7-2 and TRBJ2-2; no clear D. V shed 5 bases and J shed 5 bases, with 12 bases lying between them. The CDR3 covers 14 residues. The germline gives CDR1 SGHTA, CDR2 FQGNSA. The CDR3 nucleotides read TGTGCCAGCAGCCTACCGGAGTTTACCGGGGAGCTGTTTTTT. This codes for CASSLPEFTGELFF.

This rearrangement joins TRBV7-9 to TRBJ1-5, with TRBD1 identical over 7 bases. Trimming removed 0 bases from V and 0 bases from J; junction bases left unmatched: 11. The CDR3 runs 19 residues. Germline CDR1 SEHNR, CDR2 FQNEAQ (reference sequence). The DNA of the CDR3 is TGTGCCAGCAGCTTAGCGCACAGGGGAGCTCCTTATAGCAATCAGCCCCAGCATTTT. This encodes CASSLAHRGAPYSNQPQHF.

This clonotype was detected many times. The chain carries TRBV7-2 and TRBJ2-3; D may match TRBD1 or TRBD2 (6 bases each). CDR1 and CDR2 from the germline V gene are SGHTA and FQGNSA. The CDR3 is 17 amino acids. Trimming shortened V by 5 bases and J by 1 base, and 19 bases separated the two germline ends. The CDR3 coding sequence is TGTGCCAGCAGCCGACAATGGGGGGCCTCCGGCACAGATACGCAGTATTTT. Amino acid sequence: CASSRQWGASGTDTQYF.

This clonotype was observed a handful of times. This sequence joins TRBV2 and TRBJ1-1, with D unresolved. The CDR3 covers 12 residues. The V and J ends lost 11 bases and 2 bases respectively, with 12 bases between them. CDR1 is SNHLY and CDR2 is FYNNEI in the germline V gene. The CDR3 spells CAARTLNTEAFF. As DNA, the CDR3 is TGTGCCGCTAGGACCCTTAACACTGAAGCTTTCTTT.

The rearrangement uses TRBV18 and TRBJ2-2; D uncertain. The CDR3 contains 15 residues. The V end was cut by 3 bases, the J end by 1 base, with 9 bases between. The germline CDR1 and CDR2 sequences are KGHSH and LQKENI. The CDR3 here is CASSPILGNTGELFF. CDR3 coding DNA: TGTGCCAGCTCACCTATCTTGGGGAACACCGGGGAGCTGTTTTTT.

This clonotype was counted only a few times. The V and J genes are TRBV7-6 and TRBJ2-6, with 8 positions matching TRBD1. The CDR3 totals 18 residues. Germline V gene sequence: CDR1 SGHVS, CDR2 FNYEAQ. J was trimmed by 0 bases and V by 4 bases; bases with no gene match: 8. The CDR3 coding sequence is TGTGCCAGCAGCTCCCGGGACAGGCCCTACTCTGGGGCCAACGTCCTGACTTTC. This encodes CASSSRDRPYSGANVLTF.

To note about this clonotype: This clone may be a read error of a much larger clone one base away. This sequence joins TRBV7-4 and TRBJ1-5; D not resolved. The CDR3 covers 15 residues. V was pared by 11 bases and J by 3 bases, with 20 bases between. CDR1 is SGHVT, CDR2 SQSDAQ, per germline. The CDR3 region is CACQDSGGDNQPQHF. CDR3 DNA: TGTGCCTGTCAGGATTCGGGAGGTGACAATCAGCCCCAGCATTTT. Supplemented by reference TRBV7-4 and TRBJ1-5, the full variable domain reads GAGVSQSPRYKVAKRGRDVALRCDSISGHVTLYWYRQTLGQGSEVLTYSQSDAQRDKSGRPSGRFSAERPERSVSTLKIQRTEQGDSAVYLCACQDSGGDNQPQHFGDGTRLSIL.

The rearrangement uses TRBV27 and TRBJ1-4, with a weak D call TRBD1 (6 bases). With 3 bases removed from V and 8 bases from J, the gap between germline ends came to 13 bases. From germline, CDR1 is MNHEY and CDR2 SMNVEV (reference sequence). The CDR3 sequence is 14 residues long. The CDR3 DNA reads TGTGCCAGCAGTTTCAGGGGAGGAAGGGAAAAACTGTTTTTT. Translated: CASSFRGGREKLFF. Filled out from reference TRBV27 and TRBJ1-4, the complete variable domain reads EAQVTQNPRYLITVTGKKLTVTCSQNMNHEYMSWYRQDPGLGLRQIYYSMNVEVTDKGDVPEGYKVSRKEKRNFPLILESPSPNQTSLYFCASSFRGGREKLFFGSGTQLSVL.

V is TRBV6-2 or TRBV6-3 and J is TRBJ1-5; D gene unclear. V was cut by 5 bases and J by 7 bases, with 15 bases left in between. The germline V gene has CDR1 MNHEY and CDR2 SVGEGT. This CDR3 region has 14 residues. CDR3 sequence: CASSGLSGGQPQHF. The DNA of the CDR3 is TGTGCCAGCAGTGGACTTTCGGGAGGACAGCCCCAGCATTTT.

The CDR3, as DNA: TGTGCCAGTAGTATCGGGGGGCCGCCGATTAGATACAATGAGCAGTTCTTC. This encodes CASSIGGPPIRYNEQFF. The J gene is TRBJ2-1, the V gene TRBV19; tentatively, D is TRBD2 (7 bases). This CDR3 spans 17 amino acids. CDR1 and CDR2 from the germline V gene are LNHDA and SQIVND (reference sequence). The germline V and J ends were trimmed by 3 bases and 4 bases, with 19 bases remaining between them.

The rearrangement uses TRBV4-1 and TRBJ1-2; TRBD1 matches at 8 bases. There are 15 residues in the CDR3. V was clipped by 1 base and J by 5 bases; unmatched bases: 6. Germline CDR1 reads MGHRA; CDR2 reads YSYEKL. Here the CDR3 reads CASSQVPGQEYGYTF. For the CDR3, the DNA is TGCGCCAGCAGCCAAGTCCCGGGACAGGAATATGGCTACACCTTC.

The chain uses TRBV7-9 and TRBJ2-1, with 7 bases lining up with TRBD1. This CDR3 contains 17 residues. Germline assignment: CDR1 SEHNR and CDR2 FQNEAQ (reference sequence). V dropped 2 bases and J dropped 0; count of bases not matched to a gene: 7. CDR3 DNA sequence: TGTGCCAGCAGCTTAACGGTTAGGACAGGCTCCTACAATGAGCAGTTCTTC. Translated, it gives CASSLTVRTGSYNEQFF.

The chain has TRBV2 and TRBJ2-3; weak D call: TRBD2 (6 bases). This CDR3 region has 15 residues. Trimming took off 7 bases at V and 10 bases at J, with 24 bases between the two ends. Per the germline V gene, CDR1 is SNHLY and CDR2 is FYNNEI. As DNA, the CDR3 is TGTGCCAGCACCGACGGGGGTTCCGGCCAGTTGCCGCAGTATTTT. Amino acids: CASTDGGSGQLPQYF.

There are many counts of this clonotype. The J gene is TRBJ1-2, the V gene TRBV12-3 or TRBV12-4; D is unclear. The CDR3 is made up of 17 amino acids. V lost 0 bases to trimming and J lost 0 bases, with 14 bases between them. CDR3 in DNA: TGTGCCAGCAGTTTAGCCTCCATTAGGCAGACTAACTATGGCTACACCTTC. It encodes CASSLASIRQTNYGYTF.

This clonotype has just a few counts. The CDR3 loop reads CASSLNPGTPTETQYF. The CDR3 bases are TGTGCCAGCAGCCTGAACCCGGGGACACCCACGGAGACCCAGTACTTC. V and J are TRBV7-9 and TRBJ2-5; the D gene is possibly TRBD1 (6 bases). V was clipped by 5 bases and J by 5 bases, with 21 bases between them. Germline CDR1 and CDR2: SEHNR and FQNEAQ (reference sequence). This CDR3 is 16 amino acids long.

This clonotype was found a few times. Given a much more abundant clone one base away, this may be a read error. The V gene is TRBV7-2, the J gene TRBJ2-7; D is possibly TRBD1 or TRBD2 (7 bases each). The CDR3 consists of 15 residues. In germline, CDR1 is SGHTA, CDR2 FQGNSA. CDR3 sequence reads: CAGSRGAGGFYEQYF. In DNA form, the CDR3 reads TGTGCCGGCAGCCGGGGGGCAGGGGGTTTCTACGAGCAGTACTTC. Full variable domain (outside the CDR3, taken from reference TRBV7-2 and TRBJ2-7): GAGVSQSPSNKVTEKGKDVELRCDPISGHTALYWYRQSLGQGLEFLIYFQGNSAPDKSGLPSDRFSAERTGGSVSTLTIQRTQQEDSAVYLCAGSRGAGGFYEQYFGPGTRLTVT.

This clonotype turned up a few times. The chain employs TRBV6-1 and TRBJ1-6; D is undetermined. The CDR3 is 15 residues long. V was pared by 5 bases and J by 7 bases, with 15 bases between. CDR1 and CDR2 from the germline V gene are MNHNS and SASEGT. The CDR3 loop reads CASSYHSAENSPLHF. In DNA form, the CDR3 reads TGTGCCAGCAGTTACCACTCGGCGGAGAATTCACCCCTCCACTTT.

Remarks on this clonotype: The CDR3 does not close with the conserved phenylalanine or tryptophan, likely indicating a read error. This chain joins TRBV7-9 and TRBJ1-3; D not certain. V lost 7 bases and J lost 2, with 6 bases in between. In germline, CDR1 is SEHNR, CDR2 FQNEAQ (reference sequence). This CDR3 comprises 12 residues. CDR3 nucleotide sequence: TGTGCCAGCACACACCCTGGAAACACCATATATTCT. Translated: CASTHPGNTIYS.

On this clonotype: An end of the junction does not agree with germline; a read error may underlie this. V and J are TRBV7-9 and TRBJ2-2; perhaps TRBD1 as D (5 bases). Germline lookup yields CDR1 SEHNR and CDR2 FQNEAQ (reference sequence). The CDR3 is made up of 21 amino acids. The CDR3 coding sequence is TGTGCCAGCAGTTTAGCAGGGAATACACAACAGGTTAGAGCGAACACCGGGGAGCTGTTTTTT. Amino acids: CASSLAGNTQQVRANTGELFF.

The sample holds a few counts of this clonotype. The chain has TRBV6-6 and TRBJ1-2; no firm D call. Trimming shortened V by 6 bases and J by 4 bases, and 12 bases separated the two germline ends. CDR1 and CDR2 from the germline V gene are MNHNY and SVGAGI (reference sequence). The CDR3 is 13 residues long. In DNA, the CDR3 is TGTGCCAGCAGCGGGGTTTCGGGCTATGGCTACACCTTC. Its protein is CASSGVSGYGYTF.

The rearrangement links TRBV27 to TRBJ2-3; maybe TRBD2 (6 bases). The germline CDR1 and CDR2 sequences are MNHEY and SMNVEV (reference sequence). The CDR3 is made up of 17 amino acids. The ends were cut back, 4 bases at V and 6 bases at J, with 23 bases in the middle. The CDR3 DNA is TGTGCCAGCAGTTCTACCCCCGACACCCTCGGGGGTGATACGCAGTATTTT. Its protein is CASSSTPDTLGGDTQYF.

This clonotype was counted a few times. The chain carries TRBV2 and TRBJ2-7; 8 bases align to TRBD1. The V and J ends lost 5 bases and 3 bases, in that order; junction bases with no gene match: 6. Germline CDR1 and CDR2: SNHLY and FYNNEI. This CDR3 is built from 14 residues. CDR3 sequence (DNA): TGTGCCAGCAGTAACCCCGGGACAGGCTACGAGCAGTACTTC. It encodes CASSNPGTGYEQYF. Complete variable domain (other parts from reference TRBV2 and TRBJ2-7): EPEVTQTPSHQVTQMGQEVILRCVPISNHLYFYWYRQILGQKVEFLVSFYNNEISEKSEIFDDQFSVERPDGSNFTLKIRSTKLEDSAMYFCASSNPGTGYEQYFGPGTRLTVT.

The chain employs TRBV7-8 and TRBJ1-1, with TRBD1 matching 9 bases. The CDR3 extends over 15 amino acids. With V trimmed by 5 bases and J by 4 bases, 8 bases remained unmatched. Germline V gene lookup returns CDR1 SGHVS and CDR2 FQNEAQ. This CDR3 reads CASSPRDRVVTEAFF. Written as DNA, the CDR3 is TGTGCCAGCAGCCCCCGGGACAGGGTGGTCACTGAAGCTTTCTTT.

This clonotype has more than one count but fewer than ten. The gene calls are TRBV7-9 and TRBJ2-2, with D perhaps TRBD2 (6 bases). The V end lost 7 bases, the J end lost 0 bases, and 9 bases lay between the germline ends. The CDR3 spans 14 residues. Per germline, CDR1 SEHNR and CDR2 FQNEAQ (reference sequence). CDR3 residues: CASMGGANTGELFF. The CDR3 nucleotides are TGTGCCAGCATGGGGGGTGCGAACACCGGGGAGCTGTTTTTT.